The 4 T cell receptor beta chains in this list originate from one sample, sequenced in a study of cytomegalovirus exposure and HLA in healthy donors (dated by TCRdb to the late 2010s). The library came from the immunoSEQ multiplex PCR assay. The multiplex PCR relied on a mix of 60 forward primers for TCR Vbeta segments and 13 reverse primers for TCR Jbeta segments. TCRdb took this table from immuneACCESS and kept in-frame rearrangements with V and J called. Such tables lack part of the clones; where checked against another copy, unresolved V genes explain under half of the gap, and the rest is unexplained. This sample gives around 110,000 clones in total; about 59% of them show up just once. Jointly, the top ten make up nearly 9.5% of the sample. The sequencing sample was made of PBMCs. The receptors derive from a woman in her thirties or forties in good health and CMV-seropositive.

The CDR3 bases are TGTGCCAGCAGTCCCGGGACACTACACAATCAGCCCCAGCATTTT. Translation: CASSPGTLHNQPQHF. This chain joins TRBV6-5 and TRBJ1-5, with a possible D match to TRBD1 (6 bases). Germline CDR1 is MNHEY and CDR2 is SVGAGI. V was cut by 5 bases and J by 3 bases, with 14 bases left in between. This CDR3 is built from 15 residues.

The CDR3 DNA follows: TGTGCCAGCAGTTACTCTCCCCGGGACAGGGCCGACGAGCAGTACTTC. It specifies CASSYSPRDRADEQYF. This chain links TRBV6-5 with TRBJ2-5, with 9 bases that match TRBD1. The J call may be faulty, since TRBJ2-7 better matches the DNA end. The germline V gene has CDR1 MNHEY and CDR2 SVGAGI. There are 16 residues in the CDR3.

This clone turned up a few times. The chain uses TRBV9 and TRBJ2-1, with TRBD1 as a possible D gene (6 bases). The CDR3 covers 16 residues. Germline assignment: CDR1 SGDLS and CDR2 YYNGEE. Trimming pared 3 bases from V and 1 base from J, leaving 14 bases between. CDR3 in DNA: TGTGCCAGCAGCGCTTTGGTCCAGGGGTCCTACAATGAGCAGTTCTTC. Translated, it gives CASSALVQGSYNEQFF.

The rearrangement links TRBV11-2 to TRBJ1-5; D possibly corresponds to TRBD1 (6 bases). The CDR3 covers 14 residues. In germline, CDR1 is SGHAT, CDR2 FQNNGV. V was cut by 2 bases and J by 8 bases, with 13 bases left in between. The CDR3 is CASSLPAGAEPQHF. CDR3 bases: TGTGCCAGCAGCTTACCCGCAGGGGCCGAGCCCCAGCATTTT.